What follows describes a single T cell receptor beta chain. Its antigen is unidentified. This record belongs to a study of identical twins. Whole-study results and caveats: High-abundance cord blood beta clonotypes had fewer insertions; memory repertoires showed none. Twin sharing of out-of-frame TCR alpha was underestimated by models in monozygotic pairs.

Unique molecular identifiers were present on the cDNA, which also gained a universal primer site by template switching. Via MiXCR, TCRdb re-called the 5' RACE reads, giving one row per CDR3 protein. The table includes approximately 890,000 distinct CDR3 sequences, 12% detected once. Trimming cost V 6 bases and J 1 base; bases outside gene matches: 8. From germline, CDR1 is DFQATT and CDR2 SNEGSKA (reference sequence). This CDR3 has 15 amino acids. Separately, the same data were catalogued under a study of yellow fever vaccine responses in identical twins.

The clonotype originates from a young woman in good health. The chain links TRBV20-1 to TRBJ2-5; TRBD1 matches at 10 bases. Sequencing was performed on PBMCs. The CDR3 DNA reads TGCAGTGCAGAGAGGACAGGGGGTGTCCAAGAGACCCAGTACTTC. It translates to CSAERTGGVQETQYF.